Listed here is a single TCR beta chain. This entry is derived from a study of CD8 T cells in Susac syndrome. CDR3 size: 14 residues. The germline gives CDR1 SQVTM, CDR2 ANQGSEA. V dropped 6 bases and J dropped 6; count of bases not matched to a gene: 6. The study sequenced TCR beta in blood CD8+ and CD4+ T cells. The control participants were healthy donors, and these controls were matched with respect to both age and sex. TEMRA cells were FACS-enriched, while CD8+ and CD4+ T cells were negatively isolated. A quantity of roughly 0.5 to 1 ug RNA underwent reverse transcription using random hexamers. TCRdb recomputed calls from the immunoSEQ multiplex PCR reads with MiXCR, one row per CDR3 protein. The sample holds approximately 150,000 distinct CDR3 sequences, around 92% seen once.

This chain joins TRBV29-1 and TRBJ2-7, with 15 bases identical to TRBD2. Sequenced input: CD4+ T cells from PBMCs. This clonotype was sampled from a human donor in good health. CDR3 residues: CSVGGLAGGAEQYF. For the CDR3, the DNA is TGCAGCGTGGGGGGACTAGCGGGAGGAGCCGAGCAGTACTTC.